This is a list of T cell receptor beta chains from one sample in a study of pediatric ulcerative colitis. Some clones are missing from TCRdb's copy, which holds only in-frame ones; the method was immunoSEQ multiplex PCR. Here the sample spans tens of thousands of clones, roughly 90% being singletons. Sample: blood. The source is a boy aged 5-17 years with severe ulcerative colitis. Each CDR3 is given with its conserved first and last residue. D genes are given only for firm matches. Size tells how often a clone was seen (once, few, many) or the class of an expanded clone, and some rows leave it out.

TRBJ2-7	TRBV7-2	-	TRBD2	TGTGCCAGCAGCTTGGTACTAGCGGGCTACTACGAGCAGTACTTC	CASSLVLAGYYEQYF
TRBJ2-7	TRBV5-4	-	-	TGTGCCAGCAGCCTGACATCCGCCAGCGGAATTTACGAGCAGTACTTC	CASSLTSASGIYEQYF
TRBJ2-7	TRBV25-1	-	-	TGTGCCAGCAGTGAAAGAGGATTTCTAGGCTACGAGCAGTACTTC	CASSERGFLGYEQYF
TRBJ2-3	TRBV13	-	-	TGTGCCAGCACCGAGGCGAGAAGCACAGATACGCAGTATTTT	CASTEARSTDTQYF
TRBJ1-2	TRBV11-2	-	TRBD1	TGTGCCAGCAGCCCCCGGGACAGCAACTATGGCTACACCTTC	CASSPRDSNYGYTF
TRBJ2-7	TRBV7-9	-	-	TGTGCCAGCAGCTTACCGGGCCCCCGACCCTACGAGCAGTACTTC	CASSLPGPRPYEQYF
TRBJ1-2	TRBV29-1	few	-	TGCAGCGTTCCAATCGTTGGTACGGACGGCTACACCTTC	CSVPIVGTDGYTF
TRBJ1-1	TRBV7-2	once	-	TGTGCCAGCGTTAATATACAGGGATACACTGAAGCTTTCTTT	CASVNIQGYTEAFF
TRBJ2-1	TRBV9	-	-	TGTGCCAGCAGCGTAGCTCCGAGCGGTATAGAGCAGTTCTTC	CASSVAPSGIEQFF
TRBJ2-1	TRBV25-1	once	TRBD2	TGTGCCAGCCGGGGACTAGCGGGTGAGCAGTTCTTC	CASRGLAGEQFF
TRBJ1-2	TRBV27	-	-	TGTGCCAGCAGTTTACAGGAGAACTATGGCTACACCTTC	CASSLQENYGYTF
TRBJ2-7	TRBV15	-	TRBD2	TGTGCCACCAGCCGATTCCCGGGACTAGCGGGCGGAGCGAAACCAGAGCAGTACTTC	CATSRFPGLAGGAKPEQYF
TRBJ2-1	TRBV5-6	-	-	TGTGCCGGGGCACACGCCTTCCTCCCCCGCAGGAATGAGCAGTTCTTC	CAGAHAFLPRRNEQFF
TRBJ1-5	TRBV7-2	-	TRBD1	TGTGCCAGCAGCCCGGACAGGGGCAATCAGCCCCAGCATTTT	CASSPDRGNQPQHF
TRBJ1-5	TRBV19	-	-	TGTGCCAGTAGTTCTTCCGGGGGGAGCAATCAGCCCCAGCATTTT	CASSSSGGSNQPQHF
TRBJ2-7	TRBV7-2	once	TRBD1	TGTGCCAGCAGCCCCAGGACAGGGGGCTACGAGCAGTACTTC	CASSPRTGGYEQYF